This TCR beta chain appears in the sequencing data of a study of cytomegalovirus exposure and HLA in healthy donors. General observations from the study: Being indistinguishable, some V segments were excluded, TRBV6-2 and TRBV6-3 among them.

This clone was picked up one time. Its specificity is not known. 13 Jbeta primers and 60 Vbeta primers were used for the PCR. Libraries were prepared by immunoSEQ multiplex PCR; TCRdb keeps only in-frame clonotypes and omits some of them. The profile shows roughly 150,000 clones, roughly four fifths of them singletons. The length of the CDR3 is 14 residues. The trim removed 3 bases at V and 7 bases at J, leaving 7 bases unmatched. Germline assignment: CDR1 SGHRS and CDR2 YFSETQ. This chain connects TRBV5-1 to TRBJ2-1; 7 bases fit TRBD2. The source of this sequence is a male donor in good health and CMV-seronegative. The sequenced material came from PBMCs. The CDR3 region is CASSYGLDGNEQFF. Here the CDR3 DNA reads TGCGCCAGCAGCTACGGACTAGATGGGAATGAGCAGTTCTTC.